The 17 T cell receptor beta chains below all came from one sample that was sequenced in a study of post-analysis software for immune sequencing data. Study observations and caveats: In patients, TRBV5-6, TRBV5-1 and TRBV20-1 belonged to about five TRBV segments found more frequently than in controls.

No cognate antigen is known for these TCRs. Researchers reported that TCR beta cDNA libraries carried unique molecular identifiers. Using its own MiXCR run on the PCR reads, TCRdb lists one record per CDR3 protein. Here the sample spans 750,000 to 950,000 distinct CDR3 sequences, 40% to 55% being singletons. What was sequenced was blood. The receptors originated from a girl aged 10-17 years with multiple sclerosis.

This clonotype has a handful of counts. The gene calls are TRBV20-1 and TRBJ2-3; 7 bases fit TRBD1. The germline V gene has CDR1 DFQATT and CDR2 SNEGSKA (reference sequence). J gave up 6 bases and V 6 bases, and 6 bases lay outside the gene matches. The CDR3 is made up of 12 amino acids. In DNA, the CDR3 is TGCAGTGCGTGCGACAGGGCCGATACGCAGTATTTT. Translated: CSACDRADTQYF.

This clonotype was seen a few times. The chain joins TRBV4-3 to TRBJ1-2; 7 nucleotides match TRBD1. The V segment lost 4 bases and the J segment 7 bases; nucleotides outside the gene matches: 6. The germline V gene encodes CDR1 LGHNA and CDR2 YSLEER. The CDR3 totals 13 residues. In DNA form, the CDR3 reads TGCGCCAGCAGCCGACAACCAGGGGGTGGCTACACCTTC. This gives the protein CASSRQPGGGYTF.

This clonotype was seen more than once but under ten times. The chain is built from TRBV29-1 and TRBJ2-7; possibly TRBD1 for D (6 bases). Germline values: CDR1 SQVTM, CDR2 ANQGSEA. The CDR3 sequence is 12 residues long. Trimming cost V 6 bases and J 2 bases, with 11 bases left between them. The CDR3 loop reads CSVFTGPYEQYF. The DNA of the CDR3 is TGCAGCGTCTTCACAGGGCCCTACGAGCAGTACTTC.

The chain has TRBV28 and TRBJ2-7; the match to TRBD1 covers 8 bases. The ends lost 1 base at V and 3 bases at J; junction bases unmatched: 5. Germline loops: CDR1 MDHEN, CDR2 SYDVKM. This CDR3 is 15 amino acids long. The CDR3 loop is CASSLSQGQVYEQYF. In DNA form, the CDR3 reads TGTGCCAGCAGTTTATCCCAGGGACAGGTCTACGAGCAGTACTTC.

J is TRBJ2-7 and V is TRBV13; the D gene is possibly TRBD2 (5 bases). Germline V gene lookup returns CDR1 PRHDT and CDR2 FYEKMQ (reference sequence). The CDR3 covers 14 residues. Trimming stripped 7 bases from V and 3 bases from J, with 16 bases between. The CDR3, as DNA: TGTGCCAGCACCTCGGGCAGAGGGTTCTACGAGCAGTACTTC. Its protein is CASTSGRGFYEQYF.

V is TRBV15 and J is TRBJ1-2, with unresolved D. V shed 6 bases and J shed 3 bases, with 23 bases lying between them. The germline CDR1 and CDR2 sequences are LNHNV and YYDKDF (reference sequence). The CDR3 runs 17 residues. The CDR3, as DNA: TGTGCCACCAGTCGCATTGAACCCCGTGCAGCCCACTATGGCTACACCTTC. Translated, it gives CATSRIEPRAAHYGYTF.

The V gene is TRBV6-5, the J gene TRBJ2-3, with D possibly matching TRBD2 (5 bases). The germline V and J ends were trimmed by 6 bases and 4 bases, with 17 bases remaining between them. Germline-derived CDR1 and CDR2 are MNHEY and SVGAGI. This CDR3 has 15 residues. The CDR3 sequence is CASSQPRGGADTQYF. CDR3 nucleotides: TGTGCCAGCAGCCAACCACGGGGTGGGGCAGATACGCAGTATTTT.

The chain couples TRBV6-6 to TRBJ2-3; the D gene is possibly TRBD2 (6 bases). Trimming removed 0 bases at V and 0 bases at J, with 13 bases between. This CDR3 has 17 amino acids. Germline V gives CDR1 MNHNY, CDR2 SVGAGI (reference sequence). The CDR3 is CASSYSDNGGSTDTQYF. As DNA, the CDR3 is TGTGCCAGCAGTTACTCGGACAACGGGGGAAGCACAGATACGCAGTATTTT.

In nucleotides, the CDR3 is TGTGCCAGCAGCCCTCTCGAACTAGCGGGGTTCAATGAGCAGTTCTTC. It is translated as CASSPLELAGFNEQFF. The J gene is TRBJ2-1, the V gene TRBV14, with 10 bases lining up with TRBD2. V lost 4 bases and J lost 6; bases outside the gene matches: 9. Germline V gives CDR1 SGHDN, CDR2 FVKESK. This CDR3 spans 16 amino acids.

The V call is TRBV6-1, the J call TRBJ2-5; D could derive from TRBD1 or TRBD2 (5 bases each). Germline CDR1 reads MNHNS; CDR2 reads SASEGT. Trimming pared 7 bases from V and 5 bases from J, leaving 17 bases between. The CDR3 covers 14 residues. The CDR3 loop is CASNGDPLGETQYF. CDR3 DNA sequence: TGTGCCAGCAACGGGGACCCCTTGGGGGAGACCCAGTACTTC.

The CDR3 bases are TGCAGTGCCCACCGAGCACTAGCGGGCGGGGAGCTGTTTTTT. Translated: CSAHRALAGGELFF. This chain links TRBV20-1 with TRBJ2-2; the match to TRBD2 covers 9 bases. Germline V gene lookup returns CDR1 DFQATT and CDR2 SNEGSKA (reference sequence). The CDR3 extends over 14 amino acids. The junction had 9 bases not matched to a gene; V was cut back by 6 bases and J by 7 bases.

This clonotype was picked up one time. The gene calls are TRBV18 and TRBJ2-2; 9 nucleotides match TRBD2. The trim removed 4 bases at V and 2 bases at J, leaving 5 bases unmatched. The CDR3 length is 16 residues. Germline V gives CDR1 KGHSH, CDR2 LQKENI. The CDR3 sequence: CASSRSGSANTGELFF. The CDR3 DNA reads TGTGCCAGCTCACGTAGCGGGAGTGCAAACACCGGGGAGCTGTTTTTT.

This chain connects TRBV6-5 to TRBJ2-1; 10 nucleotides agree with TRBD2. The CDR3 extends over 16 amino acids. J gave up 6 bases and V 11 bases, and 16 bases lay outside the gene matches. The V gene's germline CDR1 is MNHEY and CDR2 SVGAGI. CDR3 protein: CAGTLGASGSSNEQFF. The CDR3 DNA is TGTGCCGGCACCCTTGGGGCTAGCGGGAGTTCCAATGAGCAGTTCTTC.

A few counts support this clonotype. The chain employs TRBV20-1 and TRBJ1-5, with D possibly matching TRBD1 (6 bases). V dropped 6 bases and J dropped 5 bases, with 14 bases sitting between them. The CDR3 consists of 13 residues. CDR1 is DFQATT, CDR2 SNEGSKA, per germline (reference sequence). The CDR3 loop reads CSARGHLDQPQHF. The CDR3 nucleotides read TGCAGTGCAAGGGGACACCTCGATCAGCCCCAGCATTTT.

This chain connects TRBV20-1 to TRBJ2-3; D might be TRBD2 (6 bases). This CDR3 is built from 15 residues. Germline V lookup: CDR1 DFQATT, CDR2 SNEGSKA (reference sequence). Trimming pared 1 base from V and 4 bases from J, leaving 15 bases between. The CDR3 DNA is TGCAGTGCTAGAGTCGGGCCTTGGAGGGCAGATACGCAGTATTTT. It encodes CSARVGPWRADTQYF.

V and J are TRBV7-3 and TRBJ2-1; 9 bases fit TRBD2. J lost 7 bases, V lost 7 bases, and 11 bases had no gene match. The CDR3 is 15 amino acids. Germline lookup yields CDR1 SGHTA and CDR2 FQGTGA. The CDR3: CASNPRLADSNEQFF. The CDR3 DNA sequence: TGTGCCAGCAACCCCCGACTAGCGGACTCTAATGAGCAGTTCTTC.

This clonotype turned up a few times. The chain is built from TRBV20-1 and TRBJ1-2; D is perhaps TRBD1 (6 bases). Germline lookup yields CDR1 DFQATT and CDR2 SNEGSKA (reference sequence). With 3 bases removed from V and 7 bases from J, the gap between germline ends came to 12 bases. The CDR3 spans 12 residues. CDR3 DNA: TGCAGTGCTAGCGAACAGGGACGTGGCTACACCTTC. Amino acids: CSASEQGRGYTF.